In its sample, the clone carrying this T cell receptor (beta chain) was seen many times. Its antigen is not identified. At one boundary the junction diverges from the germline segment, which might be a read error. The source of the sample is a study of blood T cells in healthy people across ages. Study context: Roughly one uniquely barcoded beta molecule per two T cells was captured.

Study-wide results and limits: Reliance upon unsorted PBMCs precluded definitive naive versus antigen-experienced comparison. While age rose, TCR beta diversity per million T cells dropped in a roughly linear way. It was held that diversity estimates obtained from one million T cells represented underestimates.

Through a sample-barcoded 5' primer and a J-beta primer mix, a second PCR was run for about 7 to 12 cycles. TCRdb ran MiXCR on the 5' RACE reads and lists one entry per CDR3 protein. The sample contains some 710,000 distinct CDR3 sequences, 22% of which appear only once. CDR3 length: 14 amino acids. The germline gives CDR1 MNHNY, CDR2 SVGAGI (reference sequence). The chain links TRBV6-6 to TRBJ1-4, with 7 bases identical to TRBD1. The source material was blood. The TCR was taken from a man between 65 and 79 years old in good health. The DNA for the CDR3 is TGCGCCAGCAGCTCGACAGGGCCTAATGAAAAACTGTTTTTT. Translation: CASSSTGPNEKLFF.